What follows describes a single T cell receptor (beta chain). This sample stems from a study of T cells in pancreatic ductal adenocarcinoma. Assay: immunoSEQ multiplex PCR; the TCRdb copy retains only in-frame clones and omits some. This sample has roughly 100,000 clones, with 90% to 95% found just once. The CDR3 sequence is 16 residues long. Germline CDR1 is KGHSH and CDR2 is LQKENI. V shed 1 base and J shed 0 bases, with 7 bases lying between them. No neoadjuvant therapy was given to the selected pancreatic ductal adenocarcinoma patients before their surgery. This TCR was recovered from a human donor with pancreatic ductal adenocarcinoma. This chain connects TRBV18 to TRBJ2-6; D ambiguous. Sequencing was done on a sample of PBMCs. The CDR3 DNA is TGTGCCAGCTCACCACGGCAGGCCTCTGGGGCCAACGTCCTGACTTTC. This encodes CASSPRQASGANVLTF.